The rows below give T cell receptor beta chains drawn from one sample of a study of patients and donors after allogeneic stem cell transplantation. TCRdb itself ran the RT-PCR reads through MiXCR, one entry per CDR3 protein. The repertoire consists of about a million distinct CDR3 sequences, with more than 15% occurring once and the leading ten covering around 6%. Sequenced input: blood, either unsorted or a sorted T cell fraction (not recorded which). The receptors here all came from a human donor who was either an allogeneic HSCT recipient or a stem cell or donor lymphocyte infusion donor (not recorded which). It is not recorded whose cells these are; they may come from a transplant donor. CDR3s include the opening cysteine and the closing phenylalanine or tryptophan. The D gene is left open where the match is weak. Clone size is stated in some rows and not others, as once, few, many or a class when expanded.

v_gene: TRBV10-3; d_gene: -; len: 11; j_gene: TRBJ1-1; abundance: many; CDR3aa: CAISDGTEAFF; CDR3nt: TGTGCCATCAGTGACGGGACCGAAGCTTTCTTT
v_gene: TRBV5-1; d_gene: TRBD1; len: 17; j_gene: TRBJ2-1; abundance: few; CDR3aa: CASSLGGTADSYNEQFF; CDR3nt: TGCGCCAGCAGCTTGGGGGGGACAGCCGACTCCTACAATGAGCAGTTCTTC
v_gene: TRBV7-3; d_gene: TRBD1; len: 14; j_gene: TRBJ1-5; abundance: -; CDR3aa: CASSQTGVDQPQHF; CDR3nt: TGTGCCAGCAGCCAGACAGGGGTGGATCAGCCCCAGCATTTT
v_gene: TRBV28; d_gene: -; len: 14; j_gene: TRBJ2-7; abundance: -; CDR3aa: CASTEAESSYEQYF; CDR3nt: TGTGCCAGCACTGAAGCGGAAAGCTCCTACGAGCAGTACTTC
v_gene: TRBV20-1; d_gene: -; len: 14; j_gene: TRBJ2-3; abundance: -; CDR3aa: CSASHSSGTDTQYF; CDR3nt: TGCAGTGCTAGCCATTCTAGCGGCACAGATACGCAGTATTTT
v_gene: TRBV29-1; d_gene: TRBD2; len: 16; j_gene: TRBJ2-1; abundance: -; CDR3aa: CSVNQLAGDSYNEQFF; CDR3nt: TGCAGCGTTAATCAACTAGCGGGGGACTCCTACAATGAGCAGTTCTTC
v_gene: TRBV5-1; d_gene: -; len: 16; j_gene: TRBJ1-6; abundance: -; CDR3aa: CASSLGDSLDPRPLHF; CDR3nt: TGCGCCAGCAGCTTGGGCGACAGTCTCGACCCGAGGCCCCTCCACTTT
v_gene: TRBV12-3/TRBV12-4; d_gene: TRBD2; len: 16; j_gene: TRBJ2-1; abundance: -; CDR3aa: CASSLRSAGVKDEQFF; CDR3nt: TGTGCCAGCAGTTTAAGGTCGGCGGGAGTCAAGGATGAGCAGTTCTTC
v_gene: TRBV29-1; d_gene: -; len: 13; j_gene: TRBJ1-3; abundance: -; CDR3aa: CSVEVGARNTIYF; CDR3nt: TGCAGCGTTGAAGTGGGGGCTCGGAACACCATATATTTT
v_gene: TRBV20-1; d_gene: TRBD1; len: 14; j_gene: TRBJ1-5; abundance: few; CDR3aa: CSARALQGAQPQHF; CDR3nt: TGCAGTGCTAGAGCCCTACAGGGGGCTCAGCCCCAGCATTTT
v_gene: TRBV30; d_gene: -; len: 13; j_gene: TRBJ2-7; abundance: -; CDR3aa: CAWSVSRIYEQYF; CDR3nt: TGTGCCTGGAGTGTTAGCCGTATTTACGAGCAGTACTTC
v_gene: TRBV29-1; d_gene: TRBD2; len: 18; j_gene: TRBJ2-4; abundance: few; CDR3aa: CSAAELAGGLGPKNIQYF; CDR3nt: TGCAGCGCTGCAGAGCTAGCGGGAGGGCTGGGACCCAAAAACATTCAGTACTTC
v_gene: TRBV18; d_gene: TRBD1; len: 16; j_gene: TRBJ2-7; abundance: -; CDR3aa: CASSQGLGTASYEQYF; CDR3nt: TGTGCCAGCTCACAAGGCTTAGGGACAGCCTCCTACGAGCAGTACTTC
v_gene: TRBV5-1; d_gene: TRBD1; len: 15; j_gene: TRBJ1-2; abundance: many; CDR3aa: CASSLEGQGASGYTF; CDR3nt: TGCGCCAGCAGCTTGGAAGGACAGGGGGCAAGTGGCTACACCTTC
v_gene: TRBV15; d_gene: -; len: 15; j_gene: TRBJ1-5; abundance: few; CDR3aa: CATSRDQRGDQPQHF; CDR3nt: TGTGCCACCAGCAGAGATCAGAGAGGCGATCAGCCCCAGCATTTT
v_gene: TRBV11-3; d_gene: TRBD2; len: 15; j_gene: TRBJ2-1; abundance: -; CDR3aa: CASSGLAGPYNEQFF; CDR3nt: TGTGCCAGCAGCGGACTAGCGGGCCCCTACAATGAGCAGTTCTTC
v_gene: TRBV12-3/TRBV12-4; d_gene: -; len: 15; j_gene: TRBJ2-7; abundance: -; CDR3aa: CASRERGTTWHEQYF; CDR3nt: TGTGCCAGCCGAGAGAGGGGGACAACCTGGCACGAGCAGTACTTC
v_gene: TRBV12-3/TRBV12-4; d_gene: -; len: 14; j_gene: TRBJ1-5; abundance: few; CDR3aa: CASRLGTGNQPQHF; CDR3nt: TGTGCCAGCAGACTCGGGACTGGCAATCAGCCCCAGCATTTT
v_gene: TRBV4-3; d_gene: TRBD1; len: 13; j_gene: TRBJ1-6; abundance: -; CDR3aa: CASSQTGDSPLHF; CDR3nt: TGCGCCAGCAGCCAAACAGGGGATTCACCCCTCCACTTT
v_gene: TRBV27; d_gene: -; len: 13; j_gene: TRBJ1-1; abundance: -; CDR3aa: CASSSRRLTEAFF; CDR3nt: TGTGCCAGCAGTTCGAGGCGACTCACTGAAGCTTTCTTT
v_gene: TRBV7-9; d_gene: -; len: 16; j_gene: TRBJ2-2; abundance: -; CDR3aa: CASSFGRAVNTGELFF; CDR3nt: TGTGCCAGCAGCTTTGGCAGGGCGGTGAACACCGGGGAGCTGTTTTTT
v_gene: TRBV19; d_gene: -; len: 14; j_gene: TRBJ2-1; abundance: -; CDR3aa: CASSIEGAFNEQFF; CDR3nt: TGTGCCAGTAGTATTGAGGGAGCATTCAATGAGCAGTTCTTC
v_gene: TRBV30; d_gene: -; len: 15; j_gene: TRBJ1-1; abundance: few; CDR3aa: CAWSDGRQAGTEAFF; CDR3nt: TGTGCCTGGAGTGATGGTAGGCAGGCGGGCACTGAAGCTTTCTTT
v_gene: TRBV12-3/TRBV12-4; d_gene: -; len: 13; j_gene: TRBJ2-1; abundance: -; CDR3aa: CASRRAQGNEQFF; CDR3nt: TGTGCCAGCAGGCGGGCCCAGGGCAATGAGCAGTTCTTC
v_gene: TRBV29-1; d_gene: -; len: 13; j_gene: TRBJ1-1; abundance: -; CDR3aa: CSVERGSDTEAFF; CDR3nt: TGCAGCGTTGAGCGGGGGAGTGACACTGAAGCTTTCTTT